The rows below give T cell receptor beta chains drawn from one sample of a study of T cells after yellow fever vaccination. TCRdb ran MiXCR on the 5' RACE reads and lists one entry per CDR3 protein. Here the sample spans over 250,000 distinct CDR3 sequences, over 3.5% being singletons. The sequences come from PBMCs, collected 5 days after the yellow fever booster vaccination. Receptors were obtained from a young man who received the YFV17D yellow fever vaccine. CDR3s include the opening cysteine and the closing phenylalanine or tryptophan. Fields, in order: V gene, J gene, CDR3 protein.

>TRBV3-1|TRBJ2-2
CASSQIQGAAGELFF
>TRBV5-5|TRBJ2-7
CASSYDRGRTYEQYF
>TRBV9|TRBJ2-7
CASSVGGQDYEQYF
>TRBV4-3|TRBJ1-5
CASSQEEDLEPQHF
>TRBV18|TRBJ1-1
CASSPTPTGQNTEAFF
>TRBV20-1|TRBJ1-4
CSAWDSDATNEKLFF
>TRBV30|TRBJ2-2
CAWSEIWGTGELFF
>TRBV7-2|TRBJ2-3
CASSPQAGRTDTQYF
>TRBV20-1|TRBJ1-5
CSALLNPGAVFFGNQPQHF
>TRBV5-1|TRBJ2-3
CASSLNGGDTDTQYF
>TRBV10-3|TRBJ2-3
CAISEGTGTDTQYF
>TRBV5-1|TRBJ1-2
CASSLGPDLRRQDSYGYTF
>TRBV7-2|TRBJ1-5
CASSSWTDQPQHF
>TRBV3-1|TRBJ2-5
CASSQGPSGGQETQYF
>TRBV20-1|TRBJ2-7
CSASGTGLTYEQYF
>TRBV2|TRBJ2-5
CASSLREETQYF
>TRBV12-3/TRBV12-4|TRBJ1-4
CASRPGTADWDEKLFF
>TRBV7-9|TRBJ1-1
CASSLPWDDTEAFF
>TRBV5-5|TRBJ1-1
CASTRRENTEAFF
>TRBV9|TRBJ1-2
CASSHFSTGNYGYTF
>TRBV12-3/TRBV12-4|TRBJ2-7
CASRTGLAASYEQYF
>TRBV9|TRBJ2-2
CASSVNSRGELFF
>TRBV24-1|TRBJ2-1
CATSDLRGGAGTYNEQFF
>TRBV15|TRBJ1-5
CATSRSKGLDQPQHF
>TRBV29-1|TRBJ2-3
CSVQLDLADTQYF
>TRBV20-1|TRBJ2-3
CSARVPAGTDTQYF
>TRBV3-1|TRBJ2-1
CASSQGLAQKEKFF
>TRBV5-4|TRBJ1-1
CASSSLGGNTEAFF
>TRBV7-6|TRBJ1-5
CASSLGTAYGNQPQHF
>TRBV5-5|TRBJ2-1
CASSLGANSYNEQFF
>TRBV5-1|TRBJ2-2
CASSISPNTGELFF
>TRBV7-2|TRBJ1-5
CASSLRGPPNQPQHF
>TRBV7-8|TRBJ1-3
CASSRSGDRVGNTIYF
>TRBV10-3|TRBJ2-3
CAISESTSGGADTQYF
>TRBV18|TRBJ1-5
CASSPLDGSNQPQHF
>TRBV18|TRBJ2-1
CASSPRSGASGGPYNEQFF
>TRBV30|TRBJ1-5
CAWNTGNSNQPQHF
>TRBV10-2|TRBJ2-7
CASRPTGSGYEQYF
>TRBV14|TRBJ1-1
CASSRGQVEAFF
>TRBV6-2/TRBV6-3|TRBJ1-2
CASHLAGQSYYGYTF
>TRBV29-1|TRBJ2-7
CSAGAAGHEQYF
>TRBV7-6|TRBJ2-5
CASSNGGTQYF
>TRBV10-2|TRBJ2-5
CASSETTGIGETQYF
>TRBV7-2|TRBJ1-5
CASSLYGTDSNQPQHF
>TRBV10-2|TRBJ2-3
CATPGQGTDTQYF
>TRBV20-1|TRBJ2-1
CSARGGETYNEQFF
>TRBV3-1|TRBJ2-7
CASSQDAQAGREQYF
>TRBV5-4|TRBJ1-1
CASSLSGGEAFF
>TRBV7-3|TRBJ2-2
CASRTGTGDTGELFF
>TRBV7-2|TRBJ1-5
CASSHRDQPQHF